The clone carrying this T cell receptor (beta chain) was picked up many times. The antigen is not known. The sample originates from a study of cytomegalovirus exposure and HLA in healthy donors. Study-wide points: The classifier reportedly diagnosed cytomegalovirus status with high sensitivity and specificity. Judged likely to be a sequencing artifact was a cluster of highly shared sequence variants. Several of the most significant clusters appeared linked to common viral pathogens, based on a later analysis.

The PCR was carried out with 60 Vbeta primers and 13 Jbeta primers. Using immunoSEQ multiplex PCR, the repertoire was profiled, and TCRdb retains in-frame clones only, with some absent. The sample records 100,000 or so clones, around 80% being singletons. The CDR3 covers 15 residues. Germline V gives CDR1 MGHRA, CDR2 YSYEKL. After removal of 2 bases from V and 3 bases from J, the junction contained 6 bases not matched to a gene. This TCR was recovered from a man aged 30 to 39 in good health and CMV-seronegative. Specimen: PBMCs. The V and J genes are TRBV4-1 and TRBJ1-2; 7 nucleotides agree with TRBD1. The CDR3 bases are TGCGCCAGCAGCCAAACCCTGACAGGGTACTATGGCTACACCTTC. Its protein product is CASSQTLTGYYGYTF.